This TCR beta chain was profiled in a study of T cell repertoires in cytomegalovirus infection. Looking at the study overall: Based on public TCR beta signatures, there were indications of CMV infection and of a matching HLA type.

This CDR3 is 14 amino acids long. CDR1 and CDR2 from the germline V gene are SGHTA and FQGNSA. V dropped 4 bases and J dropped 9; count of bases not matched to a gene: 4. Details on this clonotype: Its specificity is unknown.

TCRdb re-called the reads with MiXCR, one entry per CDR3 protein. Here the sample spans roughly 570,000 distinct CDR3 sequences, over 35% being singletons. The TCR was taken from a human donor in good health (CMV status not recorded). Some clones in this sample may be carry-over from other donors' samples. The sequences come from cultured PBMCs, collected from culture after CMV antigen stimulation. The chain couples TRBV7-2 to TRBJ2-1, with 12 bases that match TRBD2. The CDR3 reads CASSSRTSGTEQFF. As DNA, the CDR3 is TGTGCCAGCAGCTCCCGGACTAGCGGGACTGAGCAGTTCTTC.